This T cell receptor beta chain was captured by sequencing in a study of shared T cell receptors in the human thymus. TCRdb's copy holds only in-frame clones and misses some; the assay was immunoSEQ multiplex PCR. The sample consists of hundreds of thousands of clones, roughly 90% of them appearing once. The CDR3 contains 15 residues. CDR1 SGHNT and CDR2 YENEEA come from the germline V gene. V gave up 5 bases and J gave up 6 bases, with 19 bases separating them. This sample was also put to use in a study of human thymus T cells. This second report adds: Corrective heart surgery yielded resections, and these provided the thymus tissue. Seemingly biased V and J gene usage marked thymic and blood repertoires. Related reports documented highly overlapping thymic repertoires among unrelated individuals.

The TCR originated in a boy in the first two years of life with a congenital heart defect. J is TRBJ1-1 and V is TRBV11-3; D possibly corresponds to TRBD1 (5 bases). What was sequenced was thymocytes. In DNA form, the CDR3 reads TGTGCCAGCAGCCCGACTTGTGGGGCATATCCTGAAGCTTTCTTT. This encodes CASSPTCGAYPEAFF. The full variable domain, rest sourced from reference TRBV11-3 and TRBJ1-1, is EAGVVQSPRYKIIEKKQPVAFWCNPISGHNTLYWYLQNLGQGPELLIRYENEEAVDDSQLPKDRFSAERLKGVDSTLKIQPAELGDSAVYLCASSPTCGAYPEAFFGQGTRLTVV.